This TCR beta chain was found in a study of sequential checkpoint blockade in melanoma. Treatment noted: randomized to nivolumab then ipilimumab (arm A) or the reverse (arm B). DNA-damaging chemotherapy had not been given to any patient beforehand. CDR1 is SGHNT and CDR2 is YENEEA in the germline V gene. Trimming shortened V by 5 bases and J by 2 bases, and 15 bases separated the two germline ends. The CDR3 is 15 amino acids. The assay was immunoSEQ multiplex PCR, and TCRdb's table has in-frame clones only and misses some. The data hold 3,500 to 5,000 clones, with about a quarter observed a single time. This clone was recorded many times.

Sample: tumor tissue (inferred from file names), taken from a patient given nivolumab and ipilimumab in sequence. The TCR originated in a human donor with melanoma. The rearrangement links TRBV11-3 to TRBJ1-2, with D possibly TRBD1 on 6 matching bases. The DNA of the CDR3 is TGTGCCAGCAGCCCACAGGGACTACAGAACTATGGCTACACCTTC. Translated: CASSPQGLQNYGYTF.